Listed here is a single T cell receptor (beta chain). Its antigen remains unidentified. This may come from a read error, since a much larger clone is one base off. The CDR3 totals 13 residues. From germline, CDR1 is SGHRS and CDR2 YFSETQ. With 5 bases removed from V and 13 bases from J, the gap between germline ends came to 19 bases. This entry comes from a study of breast tumors, draining lymph nodes, adjacent tissues. Axillary draining lymph nodes of breast cancer patients supplied the node samples. One entry per CDR3 protein results from TCRdb running MiXCR on the multiplex PCR reads. The table includes tens of thousands of distinct CDR3 sequences, approximately 29% detected once. Study results and caveats: Tumor TCR diversity was below lymph nodes but above nontumor tissue. Findings are consistent with lymph node origin and intratumoral expansion of most tumor T cells. That most tumor T cells come from lymph nodes remained unproven. Luminal-like breast cancer showed significantly higher tumor–nontumor repertoire similarity than basal-like.

The source is a female donor with breast cancer. Some clones in this sample may be carry-over from other donors' samples. The V gene is TRBV5-1, the J gene TRBJ2-1; D may be TRBD1 (5 bases). Sequenced: axillary lymph node tissue. CDR3 in amino acids: CASRYESQGDQFF. The CDR3 DNA reads as TGCGCCAGCAGATACGAGTCCCAGGGTGACCAGTTCTTC.